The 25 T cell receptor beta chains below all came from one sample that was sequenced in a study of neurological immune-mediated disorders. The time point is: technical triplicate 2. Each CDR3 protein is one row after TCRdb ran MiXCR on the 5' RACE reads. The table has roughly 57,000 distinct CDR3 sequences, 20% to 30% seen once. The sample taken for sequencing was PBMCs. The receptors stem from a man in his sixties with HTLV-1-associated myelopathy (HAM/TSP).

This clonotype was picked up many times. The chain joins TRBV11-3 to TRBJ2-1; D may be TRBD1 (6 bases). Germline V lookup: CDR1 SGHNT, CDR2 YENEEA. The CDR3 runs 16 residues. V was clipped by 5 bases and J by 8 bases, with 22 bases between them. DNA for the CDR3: TGTGCCAGCAGCCAGGGGACCATCTACCCACGGGATGAGCAGTTCTTC. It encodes CASSQGTIYPRDEQFF.

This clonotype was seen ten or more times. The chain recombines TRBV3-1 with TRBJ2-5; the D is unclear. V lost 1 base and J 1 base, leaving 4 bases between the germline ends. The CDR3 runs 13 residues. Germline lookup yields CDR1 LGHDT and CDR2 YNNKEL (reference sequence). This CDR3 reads CASSQGTQETQYF. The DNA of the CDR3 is TGTGCCAGCAGCCAAGGAACCCAAGAGACCCAGTACTTC.

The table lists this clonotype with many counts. This CDR3 is CAISDILGNTGELFF. The CDR3 coding sequence is TGTGCCATCAGTGATATCCTAGGGAACACCGGGGAGCTGTTTTTT. This chain connects TRBV10-3 to TRBJ2-2; the D is unclear. Germline-derived CDR1 and CDR2 are ENHRY and SYGVKD. The length of the CDR3 is 15 residues. The V end was cut by 3 bases, the J end by 1 base, with 9 bases between.

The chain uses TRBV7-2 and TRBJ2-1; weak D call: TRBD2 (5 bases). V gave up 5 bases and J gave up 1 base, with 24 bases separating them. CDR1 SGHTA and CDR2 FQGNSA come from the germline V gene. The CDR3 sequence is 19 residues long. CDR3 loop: CASSSLEGVSAASYNEQFF. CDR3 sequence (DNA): TGTGCCAGCAGCAGCTTAGAAGGAGTTAGCGCAGCTTCCTACAATGAGCAGTTCTTC.

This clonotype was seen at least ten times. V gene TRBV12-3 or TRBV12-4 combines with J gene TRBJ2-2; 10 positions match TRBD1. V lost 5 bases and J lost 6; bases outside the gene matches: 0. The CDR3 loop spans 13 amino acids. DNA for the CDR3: TGTGCCAGCAGTGGGACAGGGGCCGGGGAGCTGTTTTTT. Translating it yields CASSGTGAGELFF.

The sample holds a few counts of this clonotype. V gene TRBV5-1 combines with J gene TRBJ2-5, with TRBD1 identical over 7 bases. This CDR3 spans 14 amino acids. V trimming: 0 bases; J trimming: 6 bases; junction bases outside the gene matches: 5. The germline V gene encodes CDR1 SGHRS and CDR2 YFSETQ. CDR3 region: CASSLEQGLQTQYF. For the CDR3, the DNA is TGCGCCAGCAGCTTGGAACAGGGGTTACAGACCCAGTACTTC.

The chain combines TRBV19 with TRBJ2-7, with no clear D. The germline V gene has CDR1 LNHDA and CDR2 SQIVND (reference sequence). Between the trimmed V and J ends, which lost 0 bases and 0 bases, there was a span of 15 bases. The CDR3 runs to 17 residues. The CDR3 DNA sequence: TGTGCCAGTAGTATAGATCCCCCAGGTGGAACCTCCTACGAGCAGTACTTC. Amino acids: CASSIDPPGGTSYEQYF. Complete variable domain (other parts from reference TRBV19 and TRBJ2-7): DGGITQSPKYLFRKEGQNVTLSCEQNLNHDAMYWYRQDPGQGLRLIYYSQIVNDFQKGDIAEGYSVSREKKESFPLTVTSAQKNPTAFYLCASSIDPPGGTSYEQYFGPGTRLTVT.

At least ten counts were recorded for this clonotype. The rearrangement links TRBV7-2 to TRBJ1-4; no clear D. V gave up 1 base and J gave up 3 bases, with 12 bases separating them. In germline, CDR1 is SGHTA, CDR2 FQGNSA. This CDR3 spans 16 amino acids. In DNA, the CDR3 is TGTGCCAGCAGCTTAGTTGAGGGTTTGGCTAATGAAAAACTGTTTTTT. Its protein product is CASSLVEGLANEKLFF.

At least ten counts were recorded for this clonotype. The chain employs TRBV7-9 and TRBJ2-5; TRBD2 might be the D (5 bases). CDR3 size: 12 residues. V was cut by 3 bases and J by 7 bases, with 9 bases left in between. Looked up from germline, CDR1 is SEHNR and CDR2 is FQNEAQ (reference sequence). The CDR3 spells CASSFVSGTQYF. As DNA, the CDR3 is TGTGCCAGCAGCTTTGTCAGCGGGACCCAGTACTTC.

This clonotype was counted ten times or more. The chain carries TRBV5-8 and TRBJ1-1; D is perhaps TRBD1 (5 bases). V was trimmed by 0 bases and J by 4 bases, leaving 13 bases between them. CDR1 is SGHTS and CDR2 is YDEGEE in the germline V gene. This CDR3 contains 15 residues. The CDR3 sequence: CASSLVGRVGTEAFF. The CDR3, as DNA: TGTGCCAGCAGCTTGGTAGGCAGGGTTGGCACTGAAGCTTTCTTT.

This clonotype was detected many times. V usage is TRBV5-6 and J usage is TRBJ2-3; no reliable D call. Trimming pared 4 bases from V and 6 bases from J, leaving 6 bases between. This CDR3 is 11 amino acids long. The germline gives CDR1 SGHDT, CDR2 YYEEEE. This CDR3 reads CASSRVDTQYF. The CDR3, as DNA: TGTGCCAGCAGCAGAGTCGATACGCAGTATTTT.

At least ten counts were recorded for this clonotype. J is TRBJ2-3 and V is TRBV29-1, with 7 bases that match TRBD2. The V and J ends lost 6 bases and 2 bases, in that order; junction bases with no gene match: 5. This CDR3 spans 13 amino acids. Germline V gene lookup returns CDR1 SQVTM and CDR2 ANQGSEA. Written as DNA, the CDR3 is TGCAGCGTGGGAGGGATTCACACAGATACGCAGTATTTT. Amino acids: CSVGGIHTDTQYF.

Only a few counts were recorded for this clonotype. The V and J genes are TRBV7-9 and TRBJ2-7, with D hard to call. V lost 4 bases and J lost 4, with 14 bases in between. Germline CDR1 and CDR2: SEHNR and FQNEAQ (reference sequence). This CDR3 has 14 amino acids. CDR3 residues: CASSSEDRPYEQYF. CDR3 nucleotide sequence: TGTGCCAGCAGCTCCGAGGACCGGCCTTACGAGCAGTACTTC.

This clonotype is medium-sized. As DNA, the CDR3 is TGTGCCAGCAGTTTCTCCCGCTCTGGGGCCAACGTCCTGACTTTC. The encoded protein is CASSFSRSGANVLTF. The chain carries TRBV27 and TRBJ2-6; D is unclear. Trimming removed 3 bases at V and 0 bases at J, with 6 bases between. The CDR3 extends over 15 amino acids. CDR1 and CDR2 (germline): MNHEY, SMNVEV (reference sequence). The variable domain in full, with the rest retrieved from reference TRBV27 and TRBJ2-6, is EAQVTQNPRYLITVTGKKLTVTCSQNMNHEYMSWYRQDPGLGLRQIYYSMNVEVTDKGDVPEGYKVSRKEKRNFPLILESPSPNQTSLYFCASSFSRSGANVLTFGAGSRLTVL.

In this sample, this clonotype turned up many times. In DNA, the CDR3 is TGTGCCAGCAGGGCCAGACAGAGGAGCTCCTATAATTCACCCCTCCACTTT. Protein: CASRARQRSSYNSPLHF. V is TRBV2 and J is TRBJ1-6; a weak D match, TRBD1 (5 bases). V was pared by 6 bases and J by 0 bases, with 15 bases between. The CDR3 is 17 residues long. Per the germline V gene, CDR1 is SNHLY and CDR2 is FYNNEI.

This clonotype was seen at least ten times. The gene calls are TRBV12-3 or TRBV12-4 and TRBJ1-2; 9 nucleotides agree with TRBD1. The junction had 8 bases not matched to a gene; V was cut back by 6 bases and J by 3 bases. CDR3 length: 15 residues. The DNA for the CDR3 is TGTGCCAGCAGCCCTGGGACAGGGAGCGACTATGGCTACACCTTC. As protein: CASSPGTGSDYGYTF.

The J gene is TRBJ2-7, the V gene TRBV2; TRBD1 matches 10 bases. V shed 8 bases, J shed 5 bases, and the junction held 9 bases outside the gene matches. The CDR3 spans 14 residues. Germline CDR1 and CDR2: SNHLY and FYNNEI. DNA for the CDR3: TGTGCCAGCCAATATGGGGACAGGGGTAACGAGCAGTACTTC. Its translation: CASQYGDRGNEQYF.

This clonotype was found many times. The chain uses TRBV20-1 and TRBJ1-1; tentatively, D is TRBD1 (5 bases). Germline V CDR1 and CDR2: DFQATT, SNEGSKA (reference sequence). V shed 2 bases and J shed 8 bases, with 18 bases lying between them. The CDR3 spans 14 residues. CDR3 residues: CSARLPGLSLEAFF. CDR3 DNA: TGCAGTGCTAGATTACCGGGACTTAGCCTAGAAGCTTTCTTT.

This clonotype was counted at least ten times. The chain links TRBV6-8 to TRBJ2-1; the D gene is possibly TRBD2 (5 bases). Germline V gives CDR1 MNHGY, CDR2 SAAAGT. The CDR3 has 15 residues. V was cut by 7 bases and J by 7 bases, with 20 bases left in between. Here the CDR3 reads CASTSRGSATNEQFF. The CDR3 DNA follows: TGTGCCAGCACCTCACGGGGTAGCGCTACAAATGAGCAGTTCTTC.

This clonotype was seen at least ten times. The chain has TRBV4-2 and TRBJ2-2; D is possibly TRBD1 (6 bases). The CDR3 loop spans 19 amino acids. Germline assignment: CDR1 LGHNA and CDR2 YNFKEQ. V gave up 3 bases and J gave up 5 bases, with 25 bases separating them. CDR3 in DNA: TGTGCCAGCAGCCACGCGAACCTTCTAGTTGAGGGGGTGACCGGGGAGCTGTTTTTT. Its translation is CASSHANLLVEGVTGELFF.

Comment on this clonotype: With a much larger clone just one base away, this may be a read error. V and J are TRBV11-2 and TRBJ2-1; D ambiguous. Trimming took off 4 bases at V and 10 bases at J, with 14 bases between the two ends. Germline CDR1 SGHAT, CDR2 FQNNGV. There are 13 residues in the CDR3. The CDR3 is CASSYGTGEEQFF. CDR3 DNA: TGTGCCAGCAGCTACGGAACCGGCGAGGAGCAGTTCTTC.

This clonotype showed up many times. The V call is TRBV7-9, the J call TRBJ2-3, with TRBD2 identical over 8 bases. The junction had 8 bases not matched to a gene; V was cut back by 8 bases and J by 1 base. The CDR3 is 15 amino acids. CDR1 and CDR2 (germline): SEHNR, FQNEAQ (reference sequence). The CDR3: CASFDTREGTDTQYF. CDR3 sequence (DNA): TGTGCCAGCTTCGATACGCGGGAGGGCACAGATACGCAGTATTTT.

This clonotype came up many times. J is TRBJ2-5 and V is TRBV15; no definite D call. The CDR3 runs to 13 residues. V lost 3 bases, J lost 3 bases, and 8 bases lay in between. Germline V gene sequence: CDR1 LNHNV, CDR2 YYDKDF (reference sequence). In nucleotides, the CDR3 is TGTGCCACCAGCAGGGCTCCCGAAGAGACCCAGTACTTC. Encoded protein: CATSRAPEETQYF.

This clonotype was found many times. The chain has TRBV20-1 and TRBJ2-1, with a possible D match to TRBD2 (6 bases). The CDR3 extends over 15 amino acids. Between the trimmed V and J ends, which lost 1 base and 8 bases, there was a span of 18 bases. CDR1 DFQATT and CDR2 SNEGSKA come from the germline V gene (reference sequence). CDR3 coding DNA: TGCAGTGCTAGAGCGGAGGGAAACCTTCCCCATGAGCAGTTCTTC. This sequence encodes CSARAEGNLPHEQFF.

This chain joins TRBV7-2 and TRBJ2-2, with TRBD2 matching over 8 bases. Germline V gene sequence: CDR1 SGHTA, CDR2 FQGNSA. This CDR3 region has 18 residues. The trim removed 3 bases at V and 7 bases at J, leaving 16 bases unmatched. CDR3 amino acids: CASSLGRRGLVGVGELFF. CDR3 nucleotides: TGTGCCAGCAGCTTGGGCCGTCGGGGACTAGTCGGGGTCGGGGAGCTGTTTTTT.